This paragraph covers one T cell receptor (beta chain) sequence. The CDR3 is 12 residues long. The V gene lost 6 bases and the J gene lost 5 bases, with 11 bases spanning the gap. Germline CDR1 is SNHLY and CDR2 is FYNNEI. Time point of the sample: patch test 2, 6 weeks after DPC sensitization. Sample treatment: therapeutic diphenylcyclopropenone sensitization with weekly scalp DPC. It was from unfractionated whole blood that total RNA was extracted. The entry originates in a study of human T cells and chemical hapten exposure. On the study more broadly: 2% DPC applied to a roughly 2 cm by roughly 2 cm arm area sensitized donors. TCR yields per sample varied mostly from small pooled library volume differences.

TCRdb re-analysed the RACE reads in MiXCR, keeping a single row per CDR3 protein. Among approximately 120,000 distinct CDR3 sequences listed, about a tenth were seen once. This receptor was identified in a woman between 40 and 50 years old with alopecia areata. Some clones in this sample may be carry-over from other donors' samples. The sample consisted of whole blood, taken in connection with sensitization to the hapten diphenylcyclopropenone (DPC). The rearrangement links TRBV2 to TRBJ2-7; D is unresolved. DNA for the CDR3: TGTGCCAGCAGGGCAGGTACAAACGAGCAGTACTTC. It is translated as CASRAGTNEQYF.